This T cell receptor beta chain was identified in a study of blood T cells in healthy people across ages. The ends were cut back, 5 bases at V and 0 bases at J, with 17 bases in the middle. Per germline, CDR1 SGHAT and CDR2 FQNNGV. This CDR3 region has 17 residues. Primers used in a second PCR of about 6 to 11 cycles were a sample-barcoded 5' primer and a J-beta primer mix. All cDNA molecules were each tagged by a template-switch adaptor with 12 random nucleotides. TCRdb re-analysed the 5' RACE reads in MiXCR, keeping a single row per CDR3 protein. The sample holds nearly 800,000 distinct CDR3 sequences; 56% are singletons and the top ten take 20% to 30%. On this clonotype itself: Its antigen is not identified.

General study results and limits: Older individuals had lower TCR beta diversity per million T cells (the decline was roughly linear).

This sequence joins TRBV11-2 and TRBJ1-5, with D possibly being TRBD1 (6 bases). This TCR derives from a middle-aged man in good health. The sample comprised blood. As DNA, the CDR3 is TGTGCCAGCAGCGCGGCGACAGGAGTTGATAGCAATCAGCCCCAGCATTTT. Translating it yields CASSAATGVDSNQPQHF. Full variable domain (rest looked up from reference TRBV11-2 and TRBJ1-5): EAGVAQSPRYKIIEKRQSVAFWCNPISGHATLYWYQQILGQGPKLLIQFQNNGVVDDSQLPKDRFSAERLKGVDSTLKIQPAKLEDSAVYLCASSAATGVDSNQPQHFGDGTRLSIL.